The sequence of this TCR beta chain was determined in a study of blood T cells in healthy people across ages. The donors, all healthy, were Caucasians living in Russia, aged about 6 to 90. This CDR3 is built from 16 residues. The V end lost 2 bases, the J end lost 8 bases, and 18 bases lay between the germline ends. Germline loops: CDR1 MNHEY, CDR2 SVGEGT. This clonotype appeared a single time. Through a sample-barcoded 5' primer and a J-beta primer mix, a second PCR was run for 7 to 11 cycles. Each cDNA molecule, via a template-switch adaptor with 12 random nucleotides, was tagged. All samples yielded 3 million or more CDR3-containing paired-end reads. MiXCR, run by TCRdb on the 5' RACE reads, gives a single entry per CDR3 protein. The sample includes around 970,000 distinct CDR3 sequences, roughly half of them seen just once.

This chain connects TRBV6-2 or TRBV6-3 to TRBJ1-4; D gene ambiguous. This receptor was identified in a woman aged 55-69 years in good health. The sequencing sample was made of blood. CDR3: CASSYPGIPRQEKLFF. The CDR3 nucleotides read TGTGCCAGCAGTTACCCGGGGATACCGAGGCAGGAAAAACTGTTTTTT.